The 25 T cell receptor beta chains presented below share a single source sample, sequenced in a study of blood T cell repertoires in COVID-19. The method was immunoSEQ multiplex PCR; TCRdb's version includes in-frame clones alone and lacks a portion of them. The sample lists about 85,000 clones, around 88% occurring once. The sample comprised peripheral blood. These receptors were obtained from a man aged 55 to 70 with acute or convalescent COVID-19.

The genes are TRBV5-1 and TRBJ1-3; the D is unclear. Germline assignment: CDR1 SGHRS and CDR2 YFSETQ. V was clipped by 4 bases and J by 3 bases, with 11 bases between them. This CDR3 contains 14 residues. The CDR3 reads CASSRTGIGNTIYF. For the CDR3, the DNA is TGCGCCAGCAGCCGTACGGGGATTGGAAACACCATATATTTT.

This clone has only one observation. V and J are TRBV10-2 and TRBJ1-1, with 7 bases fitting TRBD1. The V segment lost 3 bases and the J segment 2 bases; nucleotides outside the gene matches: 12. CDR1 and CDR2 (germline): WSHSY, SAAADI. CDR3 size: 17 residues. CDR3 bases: TGCGCCAGCAGTGAATCCAACTACAGGGGTGGTAACACTGAAGCTTTCTTT. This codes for CASSESNYRGGNTEAFF.

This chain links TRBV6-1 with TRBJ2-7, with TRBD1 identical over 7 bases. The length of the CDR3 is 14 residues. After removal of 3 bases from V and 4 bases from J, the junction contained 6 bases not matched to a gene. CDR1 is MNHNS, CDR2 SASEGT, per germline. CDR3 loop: CASSDRGQIYEQYF. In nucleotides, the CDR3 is TGTGCCAGCAGTGATCGGGGACAGATTTACGAGCAGTACTTC.

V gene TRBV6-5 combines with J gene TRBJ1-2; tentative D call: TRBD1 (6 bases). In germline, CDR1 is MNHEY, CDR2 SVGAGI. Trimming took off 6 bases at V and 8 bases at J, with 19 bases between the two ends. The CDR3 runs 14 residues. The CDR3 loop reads CASRSGQGDSGYTF. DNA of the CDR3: TGTGCCAGCAGGTCGGGACAAGGCGATTCGGGCTACACCTTC.

The CDR3 nucleotides are TGTGCCAGCAGCTTAGGCGGGGCAGCCTATGGCTACACCTTC. It encodes CASSLGGAAYGYTF. This chain links TRBV11-2 with TRBJ1-2, with a tentative D call TRBD1 (5 bases). The V and J ends lost 1 base and 4 bases respectively, with 10 bases between them. The CDR3 runs 14 residues. Germline V gene lookup returns CDR1 SGHAT and CDR2 FQNNGV.

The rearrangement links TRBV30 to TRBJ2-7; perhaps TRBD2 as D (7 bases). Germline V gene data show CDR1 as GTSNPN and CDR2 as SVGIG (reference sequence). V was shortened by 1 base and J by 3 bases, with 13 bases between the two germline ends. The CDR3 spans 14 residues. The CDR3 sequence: CAWSGGGDNYEQYF. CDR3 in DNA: TGTGCCTGGAGTGGGGGAGGGGACAACTACGAGCAGTACTTC.

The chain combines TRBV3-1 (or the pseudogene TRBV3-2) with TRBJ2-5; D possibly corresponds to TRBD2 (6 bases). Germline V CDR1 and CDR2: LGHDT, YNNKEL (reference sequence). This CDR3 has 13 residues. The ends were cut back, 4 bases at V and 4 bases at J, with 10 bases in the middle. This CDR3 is CASSPGVVETQYF. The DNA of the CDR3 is TGTGCCAGCAGCCCGGGGGTGGTAGAGACCCAGTACTTC.

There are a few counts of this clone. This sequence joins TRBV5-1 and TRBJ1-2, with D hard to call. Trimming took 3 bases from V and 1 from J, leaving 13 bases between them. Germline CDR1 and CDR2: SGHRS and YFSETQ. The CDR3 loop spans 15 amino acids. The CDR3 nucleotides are TGCGCCAGCAGCTCCCTGAGGAGCGATAACTATGGCTACACCTTC. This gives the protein CASSSLRSDNYGYTF. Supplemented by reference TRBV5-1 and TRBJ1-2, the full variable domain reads KAGVTQTPRYLIKTRGQQVTLSCSPISGHRSVSWYQQTPGQGLQFLFEYFSETQRNKGNFPGRFSGRQFSNSRSEMNVSTLELGDSALYLCASSSLRSDNYGYTFGSGTRLTVV.

CDR3 in DNA: TGTGCCAGGGTACAGGGGGCAAGGTGGGACACTGAAGCTTTCTTT. Translated: CARVQGARWDTEAFF. The chain couples TRBV7-9 to TRBJ1-1; 9 positions match TRBD1. V gave up 9 bases and J gave up 3 bases; unmatched junction bases: 11. CDR1 is SEHNR and CDR2 is FQNEAQ in the germline V gene (reference sequence). The CDR3 is 15 residues long.

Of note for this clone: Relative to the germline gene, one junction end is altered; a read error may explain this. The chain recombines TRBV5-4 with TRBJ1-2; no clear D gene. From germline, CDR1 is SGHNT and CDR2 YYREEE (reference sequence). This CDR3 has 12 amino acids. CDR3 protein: CASSLGDTRASF. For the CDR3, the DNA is TGTGCCAGCAGCTTGGGTGACACTCGAGCATCCTTC.

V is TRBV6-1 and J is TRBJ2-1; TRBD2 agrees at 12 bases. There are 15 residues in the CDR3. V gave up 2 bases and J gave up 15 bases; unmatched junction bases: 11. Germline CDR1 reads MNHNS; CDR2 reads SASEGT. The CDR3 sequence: CASSERGLAGNRVFF. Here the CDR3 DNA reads TGTGCCAGCAGTGAACGGGGACTAGCGGGTAACCGGGTGTTCTTC.

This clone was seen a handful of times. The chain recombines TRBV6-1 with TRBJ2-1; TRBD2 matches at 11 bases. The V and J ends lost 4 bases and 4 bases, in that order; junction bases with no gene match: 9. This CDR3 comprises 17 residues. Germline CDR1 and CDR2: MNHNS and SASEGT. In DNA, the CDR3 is TGTGCCAGCAGTGTGTCGGTAGCGGGGGGGGTATACAATGAGCAGTTCTTC. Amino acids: CASSVSVAGGVYNEQFF.

The DNA for the CDR3 is TGCGCCAGCAGCCGCGGGACTAGCGGATACAATGAGCAGTTCTTC. It is translated as CASSRGTSGYNEQFF. V gene TRBV4-3 combines with J gene TRBJ2-1; TRBD2 matches 11 bases. V gave up 4 bases and J gave up 4 bases; unmatched junction bases: 3. Germline assignment: CDR1 LGHNA and CDR2 YSLEER. This CDR3 spans 15 amino acids.

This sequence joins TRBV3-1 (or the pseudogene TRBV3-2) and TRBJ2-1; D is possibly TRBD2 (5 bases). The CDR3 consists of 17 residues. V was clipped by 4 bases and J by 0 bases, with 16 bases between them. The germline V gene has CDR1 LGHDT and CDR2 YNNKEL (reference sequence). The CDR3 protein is CASSRKRRVSSYNEQFF. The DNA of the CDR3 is TGTGCCAGCAGCCGAAAGAGGCGGGTAAGCTCCTACAATGAGCAGTTCTTC.

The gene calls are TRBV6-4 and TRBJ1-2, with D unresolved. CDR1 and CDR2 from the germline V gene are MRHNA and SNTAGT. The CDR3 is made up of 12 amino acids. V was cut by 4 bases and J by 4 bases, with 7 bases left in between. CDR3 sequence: CASSVRSYGYTF. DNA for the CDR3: TGTGCCAGCAGTGTCCGGAGCTATGGCTACACCTTC.

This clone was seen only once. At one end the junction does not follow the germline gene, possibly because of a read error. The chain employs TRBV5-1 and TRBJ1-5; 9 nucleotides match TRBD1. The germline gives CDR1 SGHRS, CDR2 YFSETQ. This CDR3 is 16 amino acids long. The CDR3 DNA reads TGCGCCAACAGCTTGGATGGACAGGGGACTCGGCAGCCCCAGCATTTT. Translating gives CANSLDGQGTRQPQHF.

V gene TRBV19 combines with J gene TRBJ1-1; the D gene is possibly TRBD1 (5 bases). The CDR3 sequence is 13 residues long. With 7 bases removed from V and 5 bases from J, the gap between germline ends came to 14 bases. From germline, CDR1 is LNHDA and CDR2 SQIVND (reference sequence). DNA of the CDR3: TGTGCCAGTAATCCGGACCCAGGGACTGAAGCTTTCTTT. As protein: CASNPDPGTEAFF.

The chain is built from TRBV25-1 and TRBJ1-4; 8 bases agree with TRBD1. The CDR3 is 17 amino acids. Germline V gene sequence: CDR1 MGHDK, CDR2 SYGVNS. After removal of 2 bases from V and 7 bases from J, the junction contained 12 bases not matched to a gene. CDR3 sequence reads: CASSEAGRTGWGEKLFF. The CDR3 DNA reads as TGTGCCAGCAGTGAAGCTGGGAGGACAGGGTGGGGTGAAAAACTGTTTTTT.

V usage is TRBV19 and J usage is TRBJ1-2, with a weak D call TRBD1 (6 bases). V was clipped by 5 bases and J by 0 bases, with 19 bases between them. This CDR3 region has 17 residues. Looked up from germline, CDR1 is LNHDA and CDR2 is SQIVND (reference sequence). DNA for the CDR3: TGTGCCAGTAGTGGTATAGGACAGATAGGGGCTAACTATGGCTACACCTTC. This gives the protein CASSGIGQIGANYGYTF.

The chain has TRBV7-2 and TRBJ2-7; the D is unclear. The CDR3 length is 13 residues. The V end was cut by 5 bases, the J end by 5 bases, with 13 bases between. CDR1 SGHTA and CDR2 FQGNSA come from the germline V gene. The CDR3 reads CASSLLYSNEQYF. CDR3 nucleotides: TGTGCCAGCAGCCTCCTGTACAGCAACGAGCAGTACTTC.

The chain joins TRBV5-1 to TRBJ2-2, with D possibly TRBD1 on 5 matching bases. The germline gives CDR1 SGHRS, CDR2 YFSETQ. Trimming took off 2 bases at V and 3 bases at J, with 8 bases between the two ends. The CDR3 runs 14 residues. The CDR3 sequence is CASSFGRDTGELFF. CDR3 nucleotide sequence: TGCGCCAGCAGCTTTGGCAGGGACACCGGGGAGCTGTTTTTT. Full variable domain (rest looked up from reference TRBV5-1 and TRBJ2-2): KAGVTQTPRYLIKTRGQQVTLSCSPISGHRSVSWYQQTPGQGLQFLFEYFSETQRNKGNFPGRFSGRQFSNSRSEMNVSTLELGDSALYLCASSFGRDTGELFFGEGSRLTVL.

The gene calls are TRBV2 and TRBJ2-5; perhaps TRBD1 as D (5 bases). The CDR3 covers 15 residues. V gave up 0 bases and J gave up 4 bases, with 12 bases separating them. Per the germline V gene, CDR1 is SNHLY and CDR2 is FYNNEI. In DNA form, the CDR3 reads TGTGCCAGCAGTGAAGCAGGTGGGCAGGGAGAGACCCAGTACTTC. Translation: CASSEAGGQGETQYF.

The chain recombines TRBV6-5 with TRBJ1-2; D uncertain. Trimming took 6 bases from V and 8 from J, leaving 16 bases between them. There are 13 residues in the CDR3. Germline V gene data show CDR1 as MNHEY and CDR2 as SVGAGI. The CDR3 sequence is CASSYLTTGGYTF. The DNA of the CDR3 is TGTGCCAGCAGCTACCTTACAACGGGGGGCTACACCTTC.

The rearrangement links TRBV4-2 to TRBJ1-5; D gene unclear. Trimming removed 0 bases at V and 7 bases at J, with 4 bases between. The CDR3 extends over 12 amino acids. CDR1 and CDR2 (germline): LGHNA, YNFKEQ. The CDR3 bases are TGTGCCAGCAGCCAAGATGGCCAGCCCCAGCATTTT. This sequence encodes CASSQDGQPQHF.

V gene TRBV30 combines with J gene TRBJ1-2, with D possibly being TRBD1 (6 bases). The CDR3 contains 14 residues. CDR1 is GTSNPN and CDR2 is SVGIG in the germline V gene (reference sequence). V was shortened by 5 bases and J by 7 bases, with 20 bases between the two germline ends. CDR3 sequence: CAWGPGGRGGGYTF. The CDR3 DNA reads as TGTGCCTGGGGACCTGGGGGGCGCGGGGGTGGCTACACCTTC.